In this sample, the clone carrying this T cell receptor (beta chain) turned up many times. The germline CDR1 and CDR2 sequences are SGHDN and FVKESK. The CDR3 is 14 amino acids. V lost 2 bases and J 5 bases, leaving 10 bases between the germline ends. Each CDR3 protein gets one entry after TCRdb re-called the RT-PCR reads with MiXCR. The sample records under 800,000 distinct CDR3 sequences, approximately 15% being singletons. The data derive from a study of response to subunit inactivated influenza vaccine. This material consisted of PBMCs from blood, taken less than 15 days before vaccination. The V and J genes are TRBV14 and TRBJ1-5; no firm D call. This clonotype originated in a man in his forties or fifties who received an inactivated influenza vaccine. In nucleotides, the CDR3 is TGTGCCAGCAGCCAATTCGCCGGCGATCAGCCCCAGCATTTT. Protein: CASSQFAGDQPQHF.